Below, one T cell receptor beta chain is given with its context. Its matching antigen is unknown. The data derive from a study of cytomegalovirus exposure and HLA in healthy donors. Overall study findings and caveats: The study assumed roughly uniform donor sequencing depth for presence/absence analyses. Clonal expansion was found to be greater in HLA-associated TCR beta chains than in equally common others in a later analysis.

Germline trimming cut 6 bases from V and 7 bases from J; bases unmatched to any gene: 3. CDR1 is DFQATT, CDR2 SNEGSKA, per germline (reference sequence). The CDR3 sequence is 11 residues long. PCR was performed using 60 Vbeta and 13 Jbeta primers. Here immunoSEQ multiplex PCR was the method, and the copy in TCRdb shows in-frame clones only, minus some. The table has roughly 100,000 clones, under 85% seen once. The chain couples TRBV20-1 to TRBJ2-4; 7 nucleotides agree with TRBD1. What was sequenced was PBMCs. The TCR was taken from a man in his thirties or forties in good health and CMV-seronegative. The CDR3 protein is CSAGGGNIQYF. CDR3 bases: TGCAGTGCAGGGGGCGGGAACATTCAGTACTTC.